This TCR beta chain was retrieved from a study of chemoradiotherapy in HPV16-positive cancers. Findings and limits, study-wide: Only two HPV16-positive patients supplied the functional HPV-specificity definition. Candidate HPV-specific clones and E7-related TCR motifs grew in tumor during treatment.

Concerning this clone itself: The antigen is undetermined.

The CDR3 contains 13 residues. Trimming pared 4 bases from V and 10 bases from J, leaving 17 bases between. Germline CDR1 SGHNT, CDR2 YENEEA. Some clones are missing from TCRdb's copy, which holds only in-frame ones; the method was immunoSEQ multiplex PCR. The sample has over 30,000 clones; around 80% are singletons. The genes are TRBV11-3 and TRBJ2-7; the D is unclear. This clonotype was sampled from a human donor with HPV-associated anogenital cancer. The starting material was blood, obtained from a patient who underwent chemoradiotherapy. CDR3 residues: CASSWSGGPPQYF. The CDR3 DNA reads TGTGCCAGCAGCTGGAGTGGCGGACCCCCACAGTACTTC.